Each of the 28 T cell receptor beta chains below was sequenced from the same sample in a study of spatial heterogeneity in lung cancer. Time point specified: sample taken at primary tumor resection. Via MiXCR, TCRdb re-called the 5' RACE reads, giving one row per CDR3 protein. The sample shows approximately 25,000 distinct CDR3 sequences, about 3% of them seen only once. This specimen consisted of PBMCs, obtained at surgery. The origin of the receptors is a female donor with early-stage non-small cell lung cancer.

At least ten counts were recorded for this clonotype. The V gene is TRBV5-1, the J gene TRBJ2-2; D remains unclear. Germline-derived CDR1 and CDR2 are SGHRS and YFSETQ. The CDR3 consists of 13 residues. Trimming took off 2 bases at V and 5 bases at J, with 7 bases between the two ends. The CDR3 sequence: CASSFQWTGELFF. DNA for the CDR3: TGCGCCAGCAGCTTTCAGTGGACCGGGGAGCTGTTTTTT.

This clonotype was seen more than once but under ten times. The V call is TRBV5-1, the J call TRBJ2-1; TRBD2 matches 11 bases. This CDR3 is built from 21 residues. Germline V gives CDR1 SGHRS, CDR2 YFSETQ. V lost 4 bases and J lost 1; bases outside the gene matches: 19. The CDR3 DNA follows: TGCGCCAGCAGCCACCTACCCATAGCGGGAGGGCTTTCGGGATCCTACAATGAGCAGTTCTTC. This codes for CASSHLPIAGGLSGSYNEQFF.

This clonotype was counted many times. This rearrangement joins TRBV5-1 to TRBJ2-1; a weak D match, TRBD1 (5 bases). In germline, CDR1 is SGHRS, CDR2 YFSETQ. The CDR3 has 15 residues. V gave up 0 bases and J gave up 9 bases, with 16 bases separating them. CDR3: CASSLAATVVGEQFF. In DNA, the CDR3 is TGCGCCAGCAGCTTGGCCGCGACAGTTGTCGGTGAGCAGTTCTTC.

This clonotype was counted at least ten times. V is TRBV23-1 and J is TRBJ2-3; no firm D call. TRBV23-1 is marked as an open reading frame, function uncertain. This CDR3 is built from 14 residues. V was pared by 6 bases and J by 1 base, with 11 bases between. CDR3 amino acids: CASRAAPCTDTQYF. The DNA for the CDR3 is TGCGCCAGCAGGGCAGCGCCCTGCACAGATACGCAGTATTTT.

This clonotype appeared a few times. The V gene is TRBV13, the J gene TRBJ2-1, with D possibly being TRBD1 or TRBD2 (7 bases each). V was cut by 7 bases and J by 6 bases, with 22 bases left in between. The germline V gene has CDR1 PRHDT and CDR2 FYEKMQ (reference sequence). This CDR3 contains 16 residues. CDR3 loop: CASTPQSGEGANEQFF. CDR3 coding DNA: TGTGCCAGCACCCCACAGTCTGGGGAGGGGGCCAATGAGCAGTTCTTC.

This clonotype occurred many times. The chain is built from TRBV3-1 and TRBJ2-1; perhaps TRBD1 as D (6 bases). Germline values: CDR1 LGHDT, CDR2 YNNKEL (reference sequence). Trimming left V 4 bases short and J 12 bases short, with 13 bases between. This CDR3 comprises 12 residues. In nucleotides, the CDR3 is TGTGCCAGCAGCCCTTCTAGGGGGAGGCAGTTCTTC. Residues: CASSPSRGRQFF.

In its sample, this clonotype was seen many times. The DNA for the CDR3 is TGCGCCAGCAGCTTACCCCCGCCGGGGGGTCACGAGCAGTACTTC. Its translation is CASSLPPPGGHEQYF. The chain uses TRBV5-1 and TRBJ2-7; TRBD2 matches at 7 bases. The germline V gene encodes CDR1 SGHRS and CDR2 YFSETQ. The CDR3 is made up of 15 amino acids. With 2 bases clipped from V and 5 bases from J, the junction kept 10 bases outside the gene matches. Together with reference TRBV5-1 and TRBJ2-7, the CDR3 gives the full variable domain: KAGVTQTPRYLIKTRGQQVTLSCSPISGHRSVSWYQQTPGQGLQFLFEYFSETQRNKGNFPGRFSGRQFSNSRSEMNVSTLELGDSALYLCASSLPPPGGHEQYFGPGTRLTVT.

By sample share, this clonotype is medium-sized. J is TRBJ2-3 and V is TRBV12-3 or TRBV12-4; no clear D gene. This CDR3 has 12 residues. Trimming cost V 3 bases and J 1 base, with 2 bases left between them. DNA of the CDR3: TGTGCCAGCAGTTTCGGCACAGATACGCAGTATTTT. Protein sequence: CASSFGTDTQYF.

This clonotype was seen repeatedly, ten times or more. This sequence joins TRBV10-3 and TRBJ2-7; D is ambiguous. Germline CDR1 reads ENHRY; CDR2 reads SYGVKD. CDR3 size: 13 residues. Trimming stripped 3 bases from V and 5 bases from J, with 11 bases between. CDR3 protein: CAISDAAHDEQYF. CDR3 sequence (DNA): TGTGCCATCAGTGACGCGGCCCATGACGAGCAGTACTTC.

By share of the sample, this clonotype is medium-sized. CDR3 in DNA: TGTGCCAGCAGCTTGCGCGACAGGGCCTACGAGCAGTACTTC. Its translation is CASSLRDRAYEQYF. V usage is TRBV7-8 and J usage is TRBJ2-7, with 7 bases fitting TRBD1. Germline loops: CDR1 SGHVS, CDR2 FQNEAQ. The CDR3 contains 14 residues. J gave up 2 bases and V 3 bases, and 4 bases lay outside the gene matches.

The table lists this clonotype with many counts. The gene calls are TRBV7-9 and TRBJ2-2, with D tentatively TRBD1 (5 bases). The CDR3 is 13 residues long. Trimming shortened V by 5 bases and J by 5 bases, and 9 bases separated the two germline ends. Germline-derived CDR1 and CDR2 are SEHNR and FQNEAQ (reference sequence). The CDR3 loop is CASSNRFTGELFF. CDR3 sequence (DNA): TGTGCCAGCAGCAACAGGTTTACCGGGGAGCTGTTTTTT.

This clonotype was observed many times. The chain joins TRBV5-1 to TRBJ1-4; the match to TRBD1 covers 8 bases. The CDR3 is 13 residues long. Unmatched junction bases numbered 4, after V lost 5 bases and J lost 7 bases. CDR1 and CDR2 from the germline V gene are SGHRS and YFSETQ. CDR3 protein: CASRSGQGEKLFF. DNA of the CDR3: TGCGCCAGCAGAAGCGGACAGGGTGAAAAACTGTTTTTT. The full variable domain, its missing parts supplied by reference TRBV5-1 and TRBJ1-4, is KAGVTQTPRYLIKTRGQQVTLSCSPISGHRSVSWYQQTPGQGLQFLFEYFSETQRNKGNFPGRFSGRQFSNSRSEMNVSTLELGDSALYLCASRSGQGEKLFFGSGTQLSVL.

This clonotype has ten or more counts. V is TRBV5-1 and J is TRBJ1-1; D remains unclear. Germline V gives CDR1 SGHRS, CDR2 YFSETQ. The CDR3 contains 18 residues. The V and J ends lost 6 bases and 3 bases respectively, with 27 bases between them. CDR3 nucleotide sequence: TGCGCCAGCACCCGGGCTCCGGAGGGTTCGAGTGGGGACACTGAAGCTTTCTTT. It yields the protein CASTRAPEGSSGDTEAFF. The whole variable domain, remainder taken from reference TRBV5-1 and TRBJ1-1, is KAGVTQTPRYLIKTRGQQVTLSCSPISGHRSVSWYQQTPGQGLQFLFEYFSETQRNKGNFPGRFSGRQFSNSRSEMNVSTLELGDSALYLCASTRAPEGSSGDTEAFFGQGTRLTVV.

This clonotype was seen repeatedly, ten times or more. The chain joins TRBV5-5 to TRBJ1-5, with D possibly TRBD1 on 5 matching bases. V shed 4 bases and J shed 9 bases, with 14 bases lying between them. From germline, CDR1 is SGHKS and CDR2 YYEKEE (reference sequence). CDR3 length equals 13 residues. DNA of the CDR3: TGTGCCAGCAGCCTTCAGGGTAATGGGCCCCAGCATTTT. Residues: CASSLQGNGPQHF.

This clonotype was observed many times. The rearrangement uses TRBV7-6 and TRBJ2-2; D might be TRBD2 (6 bases). This CDR3 has 16 amino acids. V gave up 1 base and J gave up 6 bases, with 15 bases separating them. The germline CDR1 and CDR2 sequences are SGHVS and FNYEAQ. DNA for the CDR3: TGTGCCAGCAGCTTAGGGGACTTTGGCCTCGCCGGGGAGCTGTTTTTT. Its protein product is CASSLGDFGLAGELFF.

This clonotype is labeled as medium-sized. The chain has TRBV29-1 and TRBJ2-6; D not certain. Germline V gene sequence: CDR1 SQVTM, CDR2 ANQGSEA. The CDR3 loop spans 15 amino acids. The ends were cut back, 0 bases at V and 2 bases at J, with 8 bases in the middle. The CDR3 is CSVEDGPPGANVLTF. The DNA for the CDR3 is TGCAGCGTTGAAGATGGACCCCCTGGGGCCAACGTCCTGACTTTC.

This sequence joins TRBV14 and TRBJ2-3, with 7 bases that match TRBD2. V gave up 3 bases and J gave up 2 bases; unmatched junction bases: 11. This CDR3 is 17 amino acids long. Germline V gene sequence: CDR1 SGHDN, CDR2 FVKESK. CDR3 in DNA: TGTGCCAGCAGCCACGGACTAGAGCCCCCCTACACAGATACGCAGTATTTT. Protein sequence: CASSHGLEPPYTDTQYF.

This clonotype was observed at least ten times. The chain is built from TRBV2 and TRBJ1-4; TRBD1 is a possible D gene (5 bases). The CDR3 sequence is 15 residues long. Trimming pared 5 bases from V and 4 bases from J, leaving 14 bases between. From germline, CDR1 is SNHLY and CDR2 FYNNEI. CDR3 nucleotide sequence: TGTGCCAGCAGTAAATCGGGACTGCGTAATGAAAAACTGTTTTTT. As protein: CASSKSGLRNEKLFF.

This clonotype was seen repeatedly, ten times or more. This sequence joins TRBV7-9 and TRBJ2-7, with 8 positions matching TRBD1. The trim removed 5 bases at V and 4 bases at J, leaving 22 bases unmatched. The CDR3 covers 19 residues. Germline V lookup: CDR1 SEHNR, CDR2 FQNEAQ (reference sequence). This chain's CDR3 is CASSAPDRVEGGGIYEQYF. As DNA, the CDR3 is TGTGCCAGCAGCGCCCCGGACAGGGTCGAGGGAGGCGGGATTTACGAGCAGTACTTC.

This clonotype was observed at least ten times. The chain uses TRBV20-1 and TRBJ2-1, with 7 bases identical to TRBD1. The CDR3 totals 14 residues. V gave up 3 bases and J gave up 0 bases; unmatched junction bases: 2. CDR1 is DFQATT, CDR2 SNEGSKA, per germline (reference sequence). DNA of the CDR3: TGCAGTGCTAGCAGGGGGTACTCCTACAATGAGCAGTTCTTC. Protein product: CSASRGYSYNEQFF.

This clonotype was picked up many times. The chain carries TRBV5-1 and TRBJ1-2; 10 bases line up with TRBD1. Trimming cost V 3 bases and J 10 bases; bases outside gene matches: 3. Germline-derived CDR1 and CDR2 are SGHRS and YFSETQ. The CDR3 contains 12 residues. CDR3 amino acids: CASSWGTGDYTF. CDR3 nucleotides: TGCGCCAGCAGCTGGGGGACAGGGGACTACACCTTC.

This clonotype was counted ten times or more. This chain joins TRBV7-8 and TRBJ1-5, with D uncertain. V was pared by 3 bases and J by 5 bases, with 8 bases between. Germline CDR1 SGHVS, CDR2 FQNEAQ. CDR3 length: 13 amino acids. The CDR3 DNA reads as TGTGCCAGCAGCTTTGGTGGGGATCAGCCCCAGCATTTT. It is translated as CASSFGGDQPQHF.

The sample holds a few counts of this clonotype. A read error may explain this, as a much larger clone is one base away. V is TRBV5-1 and J is TRBJ1-1; D may be TRBD1 (5 bases). In germline, CDR1 is SGHRS, CDR2 YFSETQ. This CDR3 comprises 11 residues. CDR3: CTSSLGGVAFF. In DNA, the CDR3 is TGCACCAGCAGCTTGGGAGGGGTGGCTTTCTTT.

This clonotype was seen ten or more times. The chain carries TRBV6-5 and TRBJ1-2, with D unclear. This CDR3 comprises 14 residues. Germline CDR1 and CDR2: MNHEY and SVGAGI. The V end lost 5 bases, the J end lost 2 bases, and 12 bases lay between the germline ends. CDR3 nucleotides: TGTGCCAGCAGTGCCTCAGGAGTAAACTATGGCTACACCTTC. Translation: CASSASGVNYGYTF.

This clonotype was observed a few times. A clone one base away is much larger, so this may be a read error. Lacking the conserved final phenylalanine or tryptophan, this CDR3 likely reflects a read error. V gene TRBV30 combines with J gene TRBJ2-3, with 10 positions matching TRBD2. V gave up 1 base and J gave up 1 base; unmatched junction bases: 2. The CDR3 consists of 15 residues. Germline CDR1 is GTSNPN and CDR2 is SVGIG (reference sequence). CDR3 protein: CAWSELAGRTDTQYY. CDR3 coding DNA: TGTGCCTGGAGTGAACTAGCGGGACGCACAGATACGCAGTATTAT.

There are many counts of this clonotype. The V and J genes are TRBV15 and TRBJ2-2; D may match TRBD1 or TRBD2 (5 bases each). Germline CDR1 and CDR2: LNHNV and YYDKDF (reference sequence). The CDR3 consists of 15 residues. Deletions cut 0 bases from V and 6 bases from J, with 11 bases between. CDR3: CATSRDSSGPGELFF. In nucleotides, the CDR3 is TGTGCCACCAGCAGAGATTCGTCGGGACCCGGGGAGCTGTTTTTT. The full variable domain, completed using reference TRBV15 and TRBJ2-2, is DAMVIQNPRYQVTQFGKPVTLSCSQTLNHNVMYWYQQKSSQAPKLLFHYYDKDFNNEADTPDNFQSRRPNTSFCFLDIRSPGLGDTAMYLCATSRDSSGPGELFFGEGSRLTVL.

This clonotype was seen at least ten times. The chain joins TRBV4-1 to TRBJ2-1, with D unclear. The CDR3 runs 14 residues. Germline CDR1 is MGHRA and CDR2 is YSYEKL. V was cut by 3 bases and J by 1 base, with 7 bases left in between. The chain's CDR3 is CASSQRYSYNEQFF. The CDR3 DNA reads TGCGCCAGCAGCCAGCGGTATTCCTACAATGAGCAGTTCTTC.

This chain links TRBV12-3 or TRBV12-4 with TRBJ2-1; TRBD2 agrees at 14 bases. V was pared by 4 bases and J by 9 bases, with 2 bases of the junction left unmatched. CDR3 length: 14 residues. CDR3 amino acids: CASSSGLAGVEQFF. The CDR3 DNA follows: TGTGCCAGCAGTTCGGGACTAGCGGGAGTTGAGCAGTTCTTC.